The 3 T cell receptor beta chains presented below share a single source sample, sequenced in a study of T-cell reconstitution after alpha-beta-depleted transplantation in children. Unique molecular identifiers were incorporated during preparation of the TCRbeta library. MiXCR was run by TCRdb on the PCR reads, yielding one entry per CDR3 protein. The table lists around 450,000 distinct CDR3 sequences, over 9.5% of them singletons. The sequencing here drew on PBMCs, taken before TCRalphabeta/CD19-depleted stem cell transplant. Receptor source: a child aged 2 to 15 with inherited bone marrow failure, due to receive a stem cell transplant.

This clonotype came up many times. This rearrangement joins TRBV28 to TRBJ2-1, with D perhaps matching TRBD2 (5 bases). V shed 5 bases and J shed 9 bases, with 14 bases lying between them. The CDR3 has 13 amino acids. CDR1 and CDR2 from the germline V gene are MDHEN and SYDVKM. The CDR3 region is CASSIPTTVEQFF. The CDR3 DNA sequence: TGTGCCAGCAGTATCCCGACTACGGTTGAGCAGTTCTTC.

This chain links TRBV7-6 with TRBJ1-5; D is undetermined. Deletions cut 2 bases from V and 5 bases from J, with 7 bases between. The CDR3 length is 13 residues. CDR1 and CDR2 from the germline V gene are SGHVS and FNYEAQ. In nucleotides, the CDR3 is TGTGCCAGCAGCTTAATGTCGGATCAGCCCCAGCATTTT. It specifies CASSLMSDQPQHF. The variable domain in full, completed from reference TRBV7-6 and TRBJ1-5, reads GAGVSQSPRYKVTKRGQDVALRCDPISGHVSLYWYRQALGQGPEFLTYFNYEAQQDKSGLPNDRFSAERPEGSISTLTIQRTEQRDSAMYRCASSLMSDQPQHFGDGTRLSIL.

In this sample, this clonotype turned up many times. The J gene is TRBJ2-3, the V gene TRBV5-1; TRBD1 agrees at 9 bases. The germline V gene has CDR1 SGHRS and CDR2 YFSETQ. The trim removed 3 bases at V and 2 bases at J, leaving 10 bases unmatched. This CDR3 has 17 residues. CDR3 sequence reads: CASSSRTGTGYTDTQYF. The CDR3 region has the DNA TGCGCCAGCAGCTCACGCACCGGGACAGGGTACACAGATACGCAGTATTTT.